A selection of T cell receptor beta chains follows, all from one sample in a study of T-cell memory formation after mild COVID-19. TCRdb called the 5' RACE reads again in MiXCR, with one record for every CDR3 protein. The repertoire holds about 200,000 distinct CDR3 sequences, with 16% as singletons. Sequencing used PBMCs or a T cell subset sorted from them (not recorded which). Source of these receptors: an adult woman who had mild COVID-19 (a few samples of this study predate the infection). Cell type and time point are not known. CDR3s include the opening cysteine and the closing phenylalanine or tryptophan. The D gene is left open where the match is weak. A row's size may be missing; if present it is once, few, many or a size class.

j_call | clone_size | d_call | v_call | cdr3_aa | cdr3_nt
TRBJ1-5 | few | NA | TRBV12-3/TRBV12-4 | CASSLGSHNQPQHF | TGTGCCAGCAGTTTAGGCAGCCACAATCAGCCCCAGCATTTT
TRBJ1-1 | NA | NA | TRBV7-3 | CASSLQGTRGNTEAFF | TGTGCCAGCAGCTTACAGGGGACTAGAGGGAACACTGAAGCTTTCTTT
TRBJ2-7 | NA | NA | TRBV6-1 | CASTVYGTGRFREQYF | TGTGCCAGCACAGTTTATGGTACTGGGAGGTTTCGAGAGCAGTACTTC
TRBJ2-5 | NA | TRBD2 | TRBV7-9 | CASSTSTSGQETQYF | TGTGCCAGCAGCACCTCGACTAGCGGCCAAGAGACCCAGTACTTC
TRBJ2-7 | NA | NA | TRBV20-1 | CSASRRADEQYF | TGCAGTGCTAGTCGTAGGGCCGACGAGCAGTACTTC
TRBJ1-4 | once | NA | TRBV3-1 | CASSLRGTGEKLFF | TGTGCCAGCAGCCTCAGGGGAACTGGTGAAAAACTGTTTTTT
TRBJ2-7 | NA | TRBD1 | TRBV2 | CASSDPREGTGYEQYF | TGTGCCAGCAGTGACCCCCGGGAAGGGACAGGCTACGAGCAGTACTTC
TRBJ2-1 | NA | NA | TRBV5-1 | CASSLVGADYNEQFF | TGCGCCAGCAGCTTGGTAGGGGCGGACTACAATGAGCAGTTCTTC
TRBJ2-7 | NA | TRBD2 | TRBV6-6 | CASGTSGSGYEQYF | TGTGCCAGCGGGACTAGCGGGAGTGGCTACGAGCAGTACTTC
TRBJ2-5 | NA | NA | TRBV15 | CATSRAPTAGETQYF | TGTGCCACCAGCAGAGCTCCGACAGCAGGGGAGACCCAGTACTTC
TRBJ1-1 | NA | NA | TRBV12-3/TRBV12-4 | CASSPTMMNTEAFF | TGTGCCAGCAGTCCGACTATGATGAACACTGAAGCTTTCTTT
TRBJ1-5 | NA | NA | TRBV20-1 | CSAKGVIGQPQHF | TGCAGTGCGAAGGGGGTAATCGGTCAGCCCCAGCATTTT
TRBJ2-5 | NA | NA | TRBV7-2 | CASSRVLQGTQYF | TGTGCCAGCAGCAGGGTCCTTCAGGGGACCCAGTACTTC
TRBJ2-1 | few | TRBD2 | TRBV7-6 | CASSLARRLAGPNEQFF | TGTGCCAGCAGCTTAGCGAGGAGACTAGCGGGACCCAATGAGCAGTTCTTC
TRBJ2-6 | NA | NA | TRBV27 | CASSSPGSGANVLTF | TGTGCCAGCAGTTCCCCAGGGTCCGGGGCCAACGTCCTGACTTTC
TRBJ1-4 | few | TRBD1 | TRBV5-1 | CASSLSGQREKLFF | TGCGCCAGCAGCTTGTCGGGACAGCGCGAAAAACTGTTTTTT
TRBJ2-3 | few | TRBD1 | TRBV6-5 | CASSSTGAGLDTQYF | TGTGCCAGCAGCTCCACAGGGGCGGGTTTGGATACGCAGTATTTT
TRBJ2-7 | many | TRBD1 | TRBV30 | CAWSPTGTGTYEQYF | TGTGCCTGGAGTCCTACCGGGACAGGGACCTACGAGCAGTACTTC
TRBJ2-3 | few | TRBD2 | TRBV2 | CASTAAGGTQTQYF | TGTGCCAGCACGGCGGCGGGGGGGACTCAAACGCAGTATTTT
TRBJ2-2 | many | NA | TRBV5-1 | CASSSRTGNTGELFF | TGCGCCAGCAGCTCCAGGACGGGTAACACCGGGGAGCTGTTTTTT
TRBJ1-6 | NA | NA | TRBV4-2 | CASSQDPGTGGSPLHF | TGTGCCAGCAGCCAGGATCCGGGAACAGGAGGTTCACCCCTCCACTTT
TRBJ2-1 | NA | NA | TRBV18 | CASSPAGRTNNEQFF | TGTGCCAGCTCACCGGCGGGGAGGACCAACAATGAGCAGTTCTTC
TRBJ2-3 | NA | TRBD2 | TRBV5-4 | CASSTTSGGAADTQYF | TGTGCCAGCAGCACAACTAGCGGGGGGGCCGCAGATACGCAGTATTTT
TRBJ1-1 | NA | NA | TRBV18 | CASSPFAGKEGQAFF | TGTGCCAGCTCACCCTTCGCAGGGAAGGAGGGACAAGCTTTCTTT
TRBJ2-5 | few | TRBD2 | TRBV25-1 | CASSEYGTKQETQYF | TGTGCCAGCAGTGAATATGGGACTAAACAAGAGACCCAGTACTTC
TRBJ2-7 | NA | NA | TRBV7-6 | CASSIQQGYEQYF | TGTGCCAGCAGCATCCAACAGGGCTACGAGCAGTACTTC
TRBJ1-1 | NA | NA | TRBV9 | CASSPRGAGNTEAFF | TGTGCCAGCAGCCCCCGGGGGGCCGGGAACACTGAAGCTTTCTTT
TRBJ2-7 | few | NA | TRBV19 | CASGSFYEQYF | TGTGCCAGCGGGTCTTTCTACGAGCAGTACTTC
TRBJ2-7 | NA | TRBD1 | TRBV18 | CASSSRDRGEQYF | TGTGCCAGCTCATCGCGGGACAGGGGCGAGCAGTACTTC